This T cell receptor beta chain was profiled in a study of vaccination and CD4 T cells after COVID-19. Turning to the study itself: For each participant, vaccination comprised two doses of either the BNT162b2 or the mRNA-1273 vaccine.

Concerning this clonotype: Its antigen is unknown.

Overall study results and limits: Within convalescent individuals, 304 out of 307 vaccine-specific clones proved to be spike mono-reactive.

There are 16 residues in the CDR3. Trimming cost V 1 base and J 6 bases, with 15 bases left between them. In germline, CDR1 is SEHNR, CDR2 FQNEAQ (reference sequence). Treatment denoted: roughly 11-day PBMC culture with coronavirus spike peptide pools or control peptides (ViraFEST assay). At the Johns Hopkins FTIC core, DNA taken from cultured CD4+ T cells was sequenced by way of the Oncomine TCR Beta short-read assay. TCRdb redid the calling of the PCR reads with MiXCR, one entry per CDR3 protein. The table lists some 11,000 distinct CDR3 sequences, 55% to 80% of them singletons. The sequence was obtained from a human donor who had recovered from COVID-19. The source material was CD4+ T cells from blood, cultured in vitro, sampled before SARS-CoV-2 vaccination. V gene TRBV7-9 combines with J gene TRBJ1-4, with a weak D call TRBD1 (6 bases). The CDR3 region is CASSLGQGSGDEKLFF. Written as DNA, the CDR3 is TGTGCCAGCAGCTTAGGTCAGGGGAGTGGTGATGAAAAACTGTTTTTT.